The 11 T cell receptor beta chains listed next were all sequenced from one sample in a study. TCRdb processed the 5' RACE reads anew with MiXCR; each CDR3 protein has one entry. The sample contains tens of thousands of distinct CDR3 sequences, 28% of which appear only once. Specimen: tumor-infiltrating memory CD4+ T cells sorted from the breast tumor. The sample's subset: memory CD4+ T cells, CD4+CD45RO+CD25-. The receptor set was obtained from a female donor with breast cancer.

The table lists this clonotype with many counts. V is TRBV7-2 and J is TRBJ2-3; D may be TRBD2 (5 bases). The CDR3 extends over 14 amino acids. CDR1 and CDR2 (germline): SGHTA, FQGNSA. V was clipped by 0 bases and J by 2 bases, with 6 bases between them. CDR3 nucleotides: TGTGCCAGCAGCTTAGCGGAGGCCACAGATACGCAGTATTTT. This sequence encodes CASSLAEATDTQYF.

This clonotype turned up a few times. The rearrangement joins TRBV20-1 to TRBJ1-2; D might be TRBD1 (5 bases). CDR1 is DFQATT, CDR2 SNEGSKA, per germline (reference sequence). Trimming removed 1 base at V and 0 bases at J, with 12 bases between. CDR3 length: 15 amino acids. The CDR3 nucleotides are TGCAGTGCTAGAGCCACCAGGGCGACTAACTATGGCTACACCTTC. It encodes CSARATRATNYGYTF.

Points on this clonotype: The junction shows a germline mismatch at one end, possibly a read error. In DNA, the CDR3 is TGTGCCAGCAGCCAGGGGCTAGCGGGAGAGAATGGGCAGTTCTTC. The encoded protein is CASSQGLAGENGQFF. V usage is TRBV7-9 and J usage is TRBJ2-1; 10 bases align to TRBD2. CDR3 size: 15 residues. Germline assignment: CDR1 SEHNR and CDR2 FQNEAQ (reference sequence).

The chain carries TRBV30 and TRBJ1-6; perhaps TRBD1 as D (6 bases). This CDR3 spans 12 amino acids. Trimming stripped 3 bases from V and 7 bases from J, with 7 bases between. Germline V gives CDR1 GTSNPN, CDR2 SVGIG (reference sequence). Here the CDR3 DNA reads TGTGCCTGGAGGGGGGCAAATTCACCCCTCCACTTT. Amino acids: CAWRGANSPLHF.

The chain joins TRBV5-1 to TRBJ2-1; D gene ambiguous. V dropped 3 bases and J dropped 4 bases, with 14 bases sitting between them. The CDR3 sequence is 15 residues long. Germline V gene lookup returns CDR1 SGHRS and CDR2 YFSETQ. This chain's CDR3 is CASSYGTDPYNEQFF. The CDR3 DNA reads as TGCGCCAGCAGCTACGGAACAGACCCTTACAATGAGCAGTTCTTC. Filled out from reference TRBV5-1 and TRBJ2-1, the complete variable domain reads KAGVTQTPRYLIKTRGQQVTLSCSPISGHRSVSWYQQTPGQGLQFLFEYFSETQRNKGNFPGRFSGRQFSNSRSEMNVSTLELGDSALYLCASSYGTDPYNEQFFGPGTRLTVL.

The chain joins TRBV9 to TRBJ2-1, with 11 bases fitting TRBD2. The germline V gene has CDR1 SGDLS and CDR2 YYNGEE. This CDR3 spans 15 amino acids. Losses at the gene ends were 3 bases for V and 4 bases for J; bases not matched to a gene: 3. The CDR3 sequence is CASSGTSGLYNEQFF. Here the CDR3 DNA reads TGTGCCAGCAGCGGGACTAGCGGGCTATACAATGAGCAGTTCTTC.

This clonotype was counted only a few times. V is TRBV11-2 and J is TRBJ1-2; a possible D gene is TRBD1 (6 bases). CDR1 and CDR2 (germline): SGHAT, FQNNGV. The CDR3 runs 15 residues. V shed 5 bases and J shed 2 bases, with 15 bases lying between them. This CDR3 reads CASSGDSGGNYGYTF. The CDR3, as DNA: TGTGCCAGCAGCGGGGACTCCGGGGGCAACTATGGCTACACCTTC. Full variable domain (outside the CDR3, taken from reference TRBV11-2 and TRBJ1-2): EAGVAQSPRYKIIEKRQSVAFWCNPISGHATLYWYQQILGQGPKLLIQFQNNGVVDDSQLPKDRFSAERLKGVDSTLKIQPAKLEDSAVYLCASSGDSGGNYGYTFGSGTRLTVV.

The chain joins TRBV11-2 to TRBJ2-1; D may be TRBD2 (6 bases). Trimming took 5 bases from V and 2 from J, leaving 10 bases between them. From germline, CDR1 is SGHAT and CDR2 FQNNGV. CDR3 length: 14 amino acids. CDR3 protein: CASSISGPYNEQFF. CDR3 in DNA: TGTGCCAGCAGCATTAGCGGCCCCTACAATGAGCAGTTCTTC.

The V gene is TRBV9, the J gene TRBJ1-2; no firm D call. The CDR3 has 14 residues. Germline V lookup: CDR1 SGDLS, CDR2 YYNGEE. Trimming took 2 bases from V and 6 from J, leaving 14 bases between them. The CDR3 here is CASSVYSNRHGYTF. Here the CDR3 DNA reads TGTGCCAGCAGCGTTTATTCGAACCGTCATGGCTACACCTTC.

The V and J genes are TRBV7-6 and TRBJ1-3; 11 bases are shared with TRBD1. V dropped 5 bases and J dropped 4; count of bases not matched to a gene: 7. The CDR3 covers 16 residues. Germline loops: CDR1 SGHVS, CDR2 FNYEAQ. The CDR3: CASSPRTGGSGNTIYF. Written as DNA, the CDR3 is TGTGCCAGCAGCCCTCGGACAGGGGGCTCCGGAAACACCATATATTTT. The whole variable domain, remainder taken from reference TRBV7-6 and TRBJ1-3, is GAGVSQSPRYKVTKRGQDVALRCDPISGHVSLYWYRQALGQGPEFLTYFNYEAQQDKSGLPNDRFSAERPEGSISTLTIQRTEQRDSAMYRCASSPRTGGSGNTIYFGEGSWLTVV.

The CDR3 nucleotides read TGTGCCAGCAACGCACTCAGCTCCTACAATGAGCAGTTCTTC. Residues: CASNALSSYNEQFF. This chain joins TRBV6-6 and TRBJ2-1; D gene unclear. The CDR3 is 14 residues long. Germline-derived CDR1 and CDR2 are MNHNY and SVGAGI (reference sequence). The V end was cut by 7 bases, the J end by 0 bases, with 10 bases between.